Below are 25 T cell receptor beta chains sequenced from a single sample in a study of blood T cells in healthy people across ages. It was with a sample-barcoded 5' primer and a J-beta primer mix that a second PCR of about 7 to 12 cycles was run. MiXCR, applied by TCRdb to the 5' RACE reads, yields one record per CDR3 protein. The top ten hold approximately 4% of the sample, which has about 1.5 million distinct CDR3 sequences, approximately 43% seen once. Sequencing was done on a sample of blood. Every receptor here comes from a woman aged 18-30 years in good health.

This clonotype has just a few counts. The rearrangement joins TRBV20-1 to TRBJ1-2, with TRBD1 matching 10 bases. CDR3 size: 14 residues. V was clipped by 5 bases and J by 4 bases; unmatched bases: 7. Germline CDR1 reads DFQATT; CDR2 reads SNEGSKA (reference sequence). CDR3 nucleotides: TGCAGTGCTCCCGGGACAGGGGAATTCTATGGCTACACCTTC. It encodes CSAPGTGEFYGYTF.

This clonotype was picked up a small number of times. The chain links TRBV12-3 or TRBV12-4 to TRBJ2-5, with D possibly being TRBD2 (6 bases). The CDR3 totals 14 residues. Trimming stripped 6 bases from V and 5 bases from J, with 16 bases between. CDR3 sequence (DNA): TGTGCCAGCAGGCCTAAGGAGGGCCCGGAGACCCAGTACTTC. Translating gives CASRPKEGPETQYF.

V is TRBV7-9 and J is TRBJ2-7; D is perhaps TRBD1 (6 bases). CDR1 is SEHNR, CDR2 FQNEAQ, per germline (reference sequence). V dropped 1 base and J dropped 5 bases, with 15 bases sitting between them. The CDR3 covers 15 residues. The CDR3 DNA reads TGTGCCAGCAGCTTAGTGCTTCCAAACAGGGACGAGCAGTACTTC. This codes for CASSLVLPNRDEQYF.

This clonotype was seen ten or more times. The gene calls are TRBV12-3 or TRBV12-4 and TRBJ1-1; weak D call: TRBD1 (5 bases). This CDR3 spans 14 amino acids. V lost 3 bases to trimming and J lost 3 bases, with 11 bases between them. In DNA, the CDR3 is TGTGCCAGCAGTTTTACGGGGGGTGACACTGAAGCTTTCTTT. This sequence encodes CASSFTGGDTEAFF.

The chain joins TRBV30 to TRBJ2-1; D unclear. The CDR3 runs 13 residues. V was clipped by 4 bases and J by 2 bases, with 9 bases between them. CDR1 and CDR2 from the germline V gene are GTSNPN and SVGIG (reference sequence). The chain's CDR3 is CAWTRTPYNEQFF. CDR3 sequence (DNA): TGTGCCTGGACTAGAACGCCCTACAATGAGCAGTTCTTC. Variable domain in full (rest from reference TRBV30 and TRBJ2-1): SQTIHQWPATLVQPVGSPLSLECTVEGTSNPNLYWYRQAAGRGLQLLFYSVGIGQISSEVPQNLSASRPQDRQFILSSKKLLLSDSGFYLCAWTRTPYNEQFFGPGTRLTVL.

V and J are TRBV10-3 and TRBJ1-1, with D possibly matching TRBD1 (5 bases). The V end lost 2 bases, the J end lost 3 bases, and 16 bases lay between the germline ends. The CDR3 has 16 residues. Germline CDR1 ENHRY, CDR2 SYGVKD. In DNA form, the CDR3 reads TGTGCCATCAGTGAGCCTCACGACAGAAAGGACACTGAAGCTTTCTTT. It is translated as CAISEPHDRKDTEAFF.

V is TRBV7-2 and J is TRBJ1-2, with TRBD1 matching 10 bases. The CDR3 runs 18 residues. CDR1 is SGHTA, CDR2 FQGNSA, per germline. With 4 bases clipped from V and 1 base from J, the junction kept 12 bases outside the gene matches. The CDR3 here is CASSSIRDRGLFNYGYTF. The CDR3, as DNA: TGTGCCAGCAGCTCCATCCGGGACAGGGGATTATTTAACTATGGCTACACCTTC.

The CDR3, as DNA: TGTGCCAGCAGCCCGAAGGACCGATTCACAGATACGCAGTATTTT. Its protein is CASSPKDRFTDTQYF. The chain couples TRBV7-3 to TRBJ2-3; no clear D. V was trimmed by 5 bases and J by 2 bases, leaving 14 bases between them. The CDR3 extends over 15 amino acids. Per the germline V gene, CDR1 is SGHTA and CDR2 is FQGTGA.

The chain recombines TRBV10-1 with TRBJ2-7, with 11 positions matching TRBD2. J was trimmed by 6 bases and V by 4 bases; bases with no gene match: 8. The CDR3 spans 15 residues. Per the germline V gene, CDR1 is WNHNN and CDR2 is SYGVQD (reference sequence). This chain's CDR3 is CASSGGTSGAGEQYF. The CDR3 DNA reads TGCGCCAGCAGTGGGGGGACTAGCGGTGCCGGCGAGCAGTACTTC.

In this sample, this clonotype turned up a few times. The chain has TRBV7-9 and TRBJ2-2; perhaps TRBD2 as D (5 bases). With 6 bases removed from V and 0 bases from J, the gap between germline ends came to 14 bases. Germline CDR1 reads SEHNR; CDR2 reads FQNEAQ (reference sequence). There are 16 residues in the CDR3. The CDR3 is CASRGFRGSNTGELFF. CDR3 DNA sequence: TGTGCCAGCAGAGGTTTCCGGGGTTCGAACACCGGGGAGCTGTTTTTT.

The chain joins TRBV7-9 to TRBJ2-5; D may correspond to TRBD1 or TRBD2 (6 bases each). V dropped 1 base and J dropped 0 bases, with 15 bases sitting between them. This CDR3 has 17 residues. Germline lookup yields CDR1 SEHNR and CDR2 FQNEAQ (reference sequence). CDR3: CASSLGGAGTYQETQYF. The CDR3 region has the DNA TGTGCCAGCAGCTTAGGGGGGGCCGGGACATACCAAGAGACCCAGTACTTC.

The chain carries TRBV5-5 and TRBJ2-4; D is unclear. Matching the DNA end better, TRBJ2-7 makes the J call doubtful. The germline V gene encodes CDR1 SGHKS and CDR2 YYEKEE (reference sequence). The CDR3 covers 13 residues. In DNA, the CDR3 is TGTGCCAGCAGCCGTTCTCGGCCCTACGAGCAGTACTTC. Translating it yields CASSRSRPYEQYF.

This clonotype was seen more than once but under ten times. This chain joins TRBV7-9 and TRBJ2-3; 9 bases match TRBD1. J was trimmed by 0 bases and V by 4 bases; bases with no gene match: 8. The germline CDR1 and CDR2 sequences are SEHNR and FQNEAQ (reference sequence). The CDR3 spans 17 residues. The CDR3 bases are TGTGCCAGCAGCTCCTCAGGTGGACAGGGGAGCACAGATACGCAGTATTTT. Translating it yields CASSSSGGQGSTDTQYF.

This clonotype was recorded many times. The chain uses TRBV4-3 and TRBJ2-1; D possibly corresponds to TRBD2 (5 bases). Germline V gene sequence: CDR1 LGHNA, CDR2 YSLEER. Deletions cut 2 bases from V and 7 bases from J, with 12 bases between. The CDR3 has 14 amino acids. The chain's CDR3 is CASSQFASPNEQFF. As DNA, the CDR3 is TGCGCCAGCAGCCAATTCGCTAGCCCAAATGAGCAGTTCTTC.

As concerns this clonotype: One end of the junction is discordant with germline, which a read error may explain. The chain employs TRBV13 and TRBJ2-5, with D perhaps being TRBD1 or TRBD2 (5 bases each). The CDR3 covers 13 residues. Germline CDR1 is PRHDT and CDR2 is FYEKMQ (reference sequence). CDR3 amino acids: CAGSLGERREQYF. As DNA, the CDR3 is TGTGCCGGCAGCCTGGGGGAGCGTCGTGAGCAGTACTTC.

Note on this clonotype: With a much larger clone just one base away, this may be a read error. The gene calls are TRBV4-2 and TRBJ1-2, with TRBD1 matching 8 bases. This CDR3 has 13 residues. Germline assignment: CDR1 LGHNA and CDR2 YNFKEQ. CDR3 protein: CASRPDRDYGYIF. CDR3 in DNA: TGTGCCAGCAGACCGGACAGGGACTATGGCTACATCTTC.

This clonotype came up a few times. The chain links TRBV27 to TRBJ2-2; 8 bases fit TRBD2. The junction had 8 bases not matched to a gene; V was cut back by 6 bases and J by 5 bases. Germline V gives CDR1 MNHEY, CDR2 SMNVEV (reference sequence). This CDR3 has 15 amino acids. The CDR3 sequence: CASSTPGLGTGELFF. The CDR3 coding sequence is TGTGCCAGCAGCACACCGGGACTAGGGACCGGGGAGCTGTTTTTT.

The chain carries TRBV20-1 and TRBJ2-3, with 8 bases identical to TRBD2. This CDR3 is 15 amino acids long. Germline values: CDR1 DFQATT, CDR2 SNEGSKA (reference sequence). Trimming cost V 1 base and J 2 bases; bases outside gene matches: 5. The CDR3 region has the DNA TGCAGTGCTAGAGTTGAGCGGGGGAACACAGATACGCAGTATTTT. Protein: CSARVERGNTDTQYF.

This clonotype was counted a few times. CDR3 nucleotide sequence: TGTGCCAGCAGTTACTCGATCCAAGCTTATGGCTACACCTTC. The encoded protein is CASSYSIQAYGYTF. V is TRBV6-2 or TRBV6-3 and J is TRBJ1-2; D is undetermined. This CDR3 contains 14 residues. CDR1 is MNHEY and CDR2 is SVGEGT in the germline V gene. Trimming shortened V by 0 bases and J by 5 bases, and 10 bases separated the two germline ends.

The sample holds a few counts of this clonotype. One junction end disagrees with the germline gene, perhaps due to a read error. The chain carries TRBV12-3 or TRBV12-4 and TRBJ1-1; TRBD1 might be the D (5 bases). The length of the CDR3 is 14 residues. CDR3 in amino acids: CASSLGVMNTEAFF. The DNA for the CDR3 is TGCGCCAGCAGCTTGGGGGTGATGAACACTGAAGCTTTCTTT.

Many counts were recorded for this clonotype. The chain combines TRBV27 with TRBJ2-7; TRBD2 is a possible D gene (5 bases). V lost 6 bases and J lost 4, with 7 bases in between. The CDR3 length is 11 residues. Germline V gene sequence: CDR1 MNHEY, CDR2 SMNVEV (reference sequence). CDR3 DNA sequence: TGTGCCAGCAGGACGGGATACGAGCAGTACTTC. It yields the protein CASRTGYEQYF.

The rearrangement uses TRBV27 and TRBJ2-5, with D unresolved. Trimming left V 0 bases short and J 11 bases short, with 13 bases between. The V gene's germline CDR1 is MNHEY and CDR2 SMNVEV (reference sequence). This CDR3 comprises 13 residues. The CDR3 region is CASSLSSFDEQYF. DNA of the CDR3: TGTGCCAGCAGTTTATCTTCCTTCGATGAGCAGTACTTC.

V usage is TRBV10-2 and J usage is TRBJ1-2; D ambiguous. This CDR3 region has 14 residues. Germline CDR1 and CDR2: WSHSY and SAAADI. V was trimmed by 0 bases and J by 6 bases, leaving 11 bases between them. The CDR3 sequence is CASSESIGEDGYTF. The CDR3 nucleotides are TGCGCCAGCAGTGAGTCGATAGGAGAAGATGGCTACACCTTC.

The chain links TRBV29-1 to TRBJ2-4; 12 bases are shared with TRBD1. V was pared by 4 bases and J by 1 base, with 11 bases of the junction left unmatched. The CDR3 is 18 amino acids. CDR1 and CDR2 from the germline V gene are SQVTM and ANQGSEA. The CDR3 DNA reads TGCAGCGTTGTTTCGGGACAGGGGGCGACCGTGGCCAAAAACATTCAGTACTTC. Amino acids: CSVVSGQGATVAKNIQYF.

The chain is built from TRBV4-3 and TRBJ2-7; TRBD1 might be the D (5 bases). The CDR3 runs to 15 residues. V was clipped by 3 bases and J by 1 base, with 13 bases between them. Germline V lookup: CDR1 LGHNA, CDR2 YSLEER. The CDR3 region is CASSHDVTASYEQYF. The CDR3 bases are TGCGCCAGCAGCCATGATGTGACAGCTTCCTACGAGCAGTACTTC.